One and the same sample provided the 27 T cell receptor beta chains below, sequenced in a study of identical twins. TCRdb re-derived calls from the 5' RACE reads in MiXCR, one entry per CDR3 protein. The sample has approximately 500,000 distinct CDR3 sequences, around 15% seen once; the top ten hold 0.35% to 0.45%. These data were likewise used in another study, on yellow fever vaccine responses in identical twins.

The sequenced sample consisted of CD4+ T cells sorted from blood. Receptors were obtained from a woman under 30 in good health.

On this clonotype itself: At one end, the junction sequence differs from germline, possibly due to a read error. The rearrangement uses TRBV5-1 and TRBJ2-2, with TRBD1 matching over 12 bases. This CDR3 spans 20 amino acids. Germline CDR1 and CDR2: SGHRS and YFSETQ. CDR3 in amino acids: CAQDPGTGGDAPSNTGVLFF. The CDR3 nucleotides are TGCGCCCAAGACCCAGGGACAGGGGGCGATGCACCATCGAACACCGGGGTGCTGTTTTTT.

On this clonotype: This likely comes from a read error, as the CDR3 has no conserved phenylalanine or tryptophan at its end. The V and J genes are TRBV3-1 and TRBJ2-7; the D gene is possibly TRBD1 (6 bases). V lost 0 bases and J 4 bases, leaving 13 bases between the germline ends. This CDR3 region has 15 residues. Germline V gives CDR1 LGHDT, CDR2 YNNKEL (reference sequence). DNA for the CDR3: TGTGCCAGCAGCCAAGATGGGACAAGTTCTTACGAGCAGTACTAC. Translated: CASSQDGTSSYEQYY.

The chain carries TRBV6-5 and TRBJ2-5; 12 positions agree with TRBD1. Germline loops: CDR1 MNHEY, CDR2 SVGAGI. This CDR3 comprises 16 residues. V shed 0 bases and J 5 bases; nucleotides not matched to a gene: 4. DNA of the CDR3: TGTGCCAGCAGTTACTCGGGACAGGGGGCGATCGAGACCCAGTACTTC. It codes for CASSYSGQGAIETQYF.

This clonotype was recorded a few times. The chain has TRBV3-1 and TRBJ1-2, with D maybe TRBD1 (5 bases). V was trimmed by 5 bases and J by 4 bases, leaving 23 bases between them. CDR1 is LGHDT, CDR2 YNNKEL, per germline (reference sequence). The CDR3 runs to 17 residues. This chain's CDR3 is CASSEARVIGGTYGYTF. CDR3 DNA: TGTGCCAGCAGCGAGGCGAGAGTCATTGGGGGAACCTATGGCTACACCTTC.

The V and J genes are TRBV11-2 and TRBJ2-1; TRBD2 agrees at 10 bases. The V and J ends lost 1 base and 6 bases, in that order; junction bases with no gene match: 12. The germline CDR1 and CDR2 sequences are SGHAT and FQNNGV. This CDR3 is 18 amino acids long. The CDR3 sequence: CASSLALLAGVSGNEQFF. As DNA, the CDR3 is TGTGCCAGCAGCTTAGCTCTGCTAGCGGGAGTCAGTGGCAATGAGCAGTTCTTC.

The chain is built from TRBV5-1 and TRBJ2-3; 8 bases align to TRBD2. Germline-derived CDR1 and CDR2 are SGHRS and YFSETQ. V shed 1 base and J 4 bases; nucleotides not matched to a gene: 8. This CDR3 spans 16 amino acids. The CDR3 sequence: CASSLRASGRPDTQYF. CDR3 nucleotides: TGCGCCAGCAGCTTGCGAGCTAGCGGGCGTCCAGATACGCAGTATTTT.

The table lists this clonotype with a few counts. V usage is TRBV11-2 and J usage is TRBJ2-7, with 8 bases that match TRBD1. Trimming at V came to 5 bases and at J to 3 bases, leaving 9 bases not matched to a gene. CDR3 length: 15 residues. Germline V lookup: CDR1 SGHAT, CDR2 FQNNGV. CDR3 coding DNA: TGTGCCAGCAGCCCCGGACAGGGTCGTTTCTACGAGCAGTACGTC. Protein: CASSPGQGRFYEQYV.

In its sample, this clonotype was seen many times. The chain carries TRBV3-1 and TRBJ2-5, with no clear D. This CDR3 region has 12 residues. Germline CDR1 reads LGHDT; CDR2 reads YNNKEL (reference sequence). The ends were cut back, 6 bases at V and 5 bases at J, with 10 bases in the middle. This chain's CDR3 is CASSPLGETQYF. Here the CDR3 DNA reads TGTGCCAGCAGTCCCCTGGGGGAGACCCAGTACTTC.

The table lists this clonotype with a few counts. At one boundary the junction diverges from the germline segment, which might be a read error. The chain carries TRBV10-3 and TRBJ2-5; possible D gene TRBD2, 6 bases. Per germline, CDR1 ENHRY and CDR2 SYGVKD. This CDR3 region has 13 residues. CDR3 sequence: CATSGGFQETQYF. DNA for the CDR3: TGTGCCACCAGTGGGGGGTTCCAAGAGACCCAGTACTTC.

This rearrangement joins TRBV2 to TRBJ2-1; 9 bases agree with TRBD1. Germline V gene sequence: CDR1 SNHLY, CDR2 FYNNEI. V shed 6 bases and J 10 bases; nucleotides not matched to a gene: 10. This CDR3 has 14 residues. CDR3 residues: CASRARDRVSEQFF. CDR3 bases: TGTGCCAGCAGAGCCCGGGACAGGGTTAGCGAGCAGTTCTTC.

The CDR3 is CASSPLFQPDTQYF. CDR3 nucleotide sequence: TGCGCCAGCAGCCCCCTCTTTCAGCCAGATACGCAGTATTTT. The chain uses TRBV4-1 and TRBJ2-3; D gene ambiguous. Trimming removed 4 bases from V and 4 bases from J, with 12 bases in between. The CDR3 totals 14 residues. CDR1 is MGHRA and CDR2 is YSYEKL in the germline V gene.

The J gene is TRBJ1-5, the V gene TRBV24-1; TRBD1 aligns across 11 bases. CDR3 length: 15 residues. Trimming at V came to 3 bases and at J to 7 bases, leaving 4 bases not matched to a gene. CDR1 is KGHDR and CDR2 is SFDVKD in the germline V gene. Written as DNA, the CDR3 is TGTGCCACCAGTGATGGGACAGGGGGAGGACAGCCCCAGCATTTT. Amino acid sequence: CATSDGTGGGQPQHF.

The chain carries TRBV18 and TRBJ2-1; the D gene is possibly TRBD2 (6 bases). CDR3 length equals 13 residues. The germline CDR1 and CDR2 sequences are KGHSH and LQKENI. V was shortened by 5 bases and J by 8 bases, with 13 bases between the two germline ends. This CDR3 reads CASSAGLRDEQFF. The CDR3 bases are TGTGCCAGCTCAGCGGGATTGAGGGATGAGCAGTTCTTC.

In its sample, this clonotype was seen many times. The rearrangement links TRBV4-1 to TRBJ1-1; 10 bases match TRBD1. V lost 1 base, J lost 1 base, and 0 bases stayed unmatched. The CDR3 spans 15 residues. CDR1 MGHRA and CDR2 YSYEKL come from the germline V gene. CDR3 in DNA: TGCGCCAGCAGCCAAGGGGACAGGGGGAACACTGAAGCTTTCTTT. It encodes CASSQGDRGNTEAFF.

This clonotype turned up a few times. The chain uses TRBV15 and TRBJ2-1; 7 nucleotides agree with TRBD2. Germline trimming cut 0 bases from V and 9 bases from J; bases unmatched to any gene: 8. This CDR3 comprises 15 residues. The germline V gene encodes CDR1 LNHNV and CDR2 YYDKDF (reference sequence). The CDR3 region is CATSREAAGEAEQFF. CDR3 bases: TGTGCCACCAGCAGAGAGGCGGCGGGAGAAGCTGAGCAGTTCTTC.

The CDR3 loop reads CSARQHTEQFF. CDR3 DNA sequence: TGCAGTGCTAGACAGCATACGGAGCAGTTCTTC. The gene calls are TRBV20-1 and TRBJ2-1; D remains unclear. The CDR3 has 11 residues. Germline-derived CDR1 and CDR2 are DFQATT and SNEGSKA (reference sequence). Trimming shortened V by 2 bases and J by 10 bases, and 9 bases separated the two germline ends.

The CDR3 bases are TGTGCCAGCAGCCGGCAGGGGTCCCGAGAAGGCTACACCTTC. As protein: CASSRQGSREGYTF. The chain has TRBV7-9 and TRBJ1-2, with D possibly matching TRBD1 (6 bases). Germline CDR1 reads SEHNR; CDR2 reads FQNEAQ (reference sequence). V lost 5 bases, J lost 8 bases, and 18 bases lay in between. The CDR3 sequence is 14 residues long.

Here the CDR3 reads CSATDRVTDTQYF. CDR3 nucleotides: TGCAGTGCAACGGACAGGGTCACAGATACGCAGTATTTT. The chain combines TRBV20-1 with TRBJ2-3; TRBD1 matches at 8 bases. Germline-derived CDR1 and CDR2 are DFQATT and SNEGSKA (reference sequence). The CDR3 has 13 amino acids. With 6 bases clipped from V and 2 bases from J, the junction kept 4 bases outside the gene matches.

The genes are TRBV18 and TRBJ1-1; TRBD1 agrees at 7 bases. Germline V gene sequence: CDR1 KGHSH, CDR2 LQKENI. This CDR3 region has 13 residues. Germline trimming cut 3 bases from V and 8 bases from J; bases unmatched to any gene: 6. CDR3 sequence reads: CASSPGTATEAFF. Here the CDR3 DNA reads TGTGCCAGCTCACCCGGGACAGCAACCGAAGCTTTCTTT.

The rearrangement links TRBV2 to TRBJ1-2; D gene uncertain. V shed 1 base and J shed 0 bases, with 6 bases lying between them. Germline CDR1 reads SNHLY; CDR2 reads FYNNEI. This CDR3 comprises 14 residues. CDR3 in amino acids: CASSEEKSNYGYTF. For the CDR3, the DNA is TGTGCCAGCAGTGAAGAGAAGTCTAACTATGGCTACACCTTC. The variable domain in full, with the rest retrieved from reference TRBV2 and TRBJ1-2, is EPEVTQTPSHQVTQMGQEVILRCVPISNHLYFYWYRQILGQKVEFLVSFYNNEISEKSEIFDDQFSVERPDGSNFTLKIRSTKLEDSAMYFCASSEEKSNYGYTFGSGTRLTVV.

The chain links TRBV24-1 to TRBJ2-3; D might be TRBD1 (5 bases). CDR1 and CDR2 from the germline V gene are KGHDR and SFDVKD. The CDR3 consists of 20 residues. Trimming shortened V by 2 bases and J by 2 bases, and 25 bases separated the two germline ends. The DNA of the CDR3 is TGTGCCACCAGTGATTCAGGCCCTTTAGGAGACAGATCCCTCACAGATACGCAGTATTTT. It yields the protein CATSDSGPLGDRSLTDTQYF.

This clonotype was observed at least ten times. The chain recombines TRBV10-3 with TRBJ2-5, with 10 bases fitting TRBD1. The germline V gene has CDR1 ENHRY and CDR2 SYGVKD. The CDR3 extends over 13 amino acids. The trim removed 6 bases at V and 3 bases at J, leaving 1 base unmatched. The CDR3 nucleotides are TGTGCCATCAGCGGACAGGGGGAAGAGACCCAGTACTTC. Translation gives CAISGQGEETQYF.

In this sample, this clonotype turned up a few times. The V gene is TRBV7-7, the J gene TRBJ2-2, with D maybe TRBD2 (5 bases). The CDR3 sequence is 13 residues long. CDR1 and CDR2 from the germline V gene are SSHAT and FNYEAQ (reference sequence). The V and J ends lost 1 base and 7 bases respectively, with 7 bases between them. DNA for the CDR3: TGTGCCAGCAGCTTAGGAGGGTACGGGGAGCTGTTTTTT. It encodes CASSLGGYGELFF.

The chain is built from TRBV12-3 or TRBV12-4 and TRBJ1-1; 7 bases are a match to TRBD1. Trimming removed 6 bases from V and 4 bases from J; junction bases left unmatched: 8. The length of the CDR3 is 14 residues. The CDR3 loop is CASSRGGLGTEAFF. CDR3 bases: TGTGCCAGCAGCCGAGGGGGCCTCGGCACTGAAGCTTTCTTT.

Only a few counts were recorded for this clonotype. The CDR3 DNA sequence: TGCAGCGTGGTCAGGACTAGCGGGTCAGATACGCAGTATTTT. Translating gives CSVVRTSGSDTQYF. The rearrangement uses TRBV29-1 and TRBJ2-3; 11 bases line up with TRBD2. Per the germline V gene, CDR1 is SQVTM and CDR2 is ANQGSEA. V lost 6 bases, J lost 4 bases, and 6 bases stayed unmatched. The CDR3 is made up of 14 amino acids.

The chain couples TRBV7-9 to TRBJ1-2; D is unresolved. This CDR3 comprises 14 residues. CDR1 and CDR2 from the germline V gene are SEHNR and FQNEAQ (reference sequence). V was cut by 4 bases and J by 6 bases, with 15 bases left in between. In nucleotides, the CDR3 is TGTGCCAGCAGCTGGAGTACTGCGCAGAATGGCTACACCTTC. Its translation is CASSWSTAQNGYTF.

The V call is TRBV5-1, the J call TRBJ2-3; 10 bases align to TRBD2. The ends lost 2 bases at V and 2 bases at J; junction bases unmatched: 14. Germline assignment: CDR1 SGHRS and CDR2 YFSETQ. The CDR3 is 19 amino acids. The CDR3 loop reads CASSFKRGGSRPPTDTQYF. The CDR3 region has the DNA TGCGCCAGCAGCTTTAAGCGGGGGGGGTCCAGACCTCCCACAGATACGCAGTATTTT.